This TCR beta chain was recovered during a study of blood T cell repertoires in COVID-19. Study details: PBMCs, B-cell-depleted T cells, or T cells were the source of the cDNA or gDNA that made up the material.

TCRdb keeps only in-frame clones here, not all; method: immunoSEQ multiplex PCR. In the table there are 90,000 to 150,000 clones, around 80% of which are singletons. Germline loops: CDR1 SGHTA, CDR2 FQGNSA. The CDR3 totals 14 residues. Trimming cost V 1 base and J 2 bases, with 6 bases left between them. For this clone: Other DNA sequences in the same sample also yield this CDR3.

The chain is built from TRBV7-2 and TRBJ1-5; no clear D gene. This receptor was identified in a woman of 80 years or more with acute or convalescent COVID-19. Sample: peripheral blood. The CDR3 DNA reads TGTGCCAGCAGCTTAGTGTCAGGCAATCAGCCCCAGCATTTT. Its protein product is CASSLVSGNQPQHF.